This T cell receptor (beta chain) appears in the sequencing data of a study of glioma-infiltrating T cells. Points from the study as a whole: Non-neoplastic patients had below-expected tissue-blood divergence, while all gliomas exceeded expectation. Very few CDR3 sequences were shared between tissue and blood.

Amplification of TCR alpha and beta CDR3 regions from RNA used iRepertoire nested multiplex PCR. Input was about 100-450 ng of tissue mRNA or PBMC total RNA. TCRdb reprocessed the multiplex PCR reads with MiXCR, giving one entry per CDR3 protein. The sample includes roughly 130,000 distinct CDR3 sequences, 24% of them seen just once. This clonotype was picked up a small number of times. Its antigen is not known. Sequencing was carried out using glioma tissue, nonneoplastic brain tissue, or PBMCs (not recorded which). The sequence was obtained from a human donor with low-grade glioma or glioblastoma, undergoing nonglioma brain surgery, or in good health (not recorded which).

CDR3 nucleotide sequence: TGCAGTGCTAGAGATCGTCGGGAGACCCAGTACTTC. Translation: CSARDRRETQYF. The V call is TRBV20-1, the J call TRBJ2-5, with D unresolved. CDR1 is DFQATT, CDR2 SNEGSKA, per germline (reference sequence). The V gene lost 0 bases and the J gene lost 5 bases, with 7 bases spanning the gap. The CDR3 loop spans 12 amino acids.